The next 20 T cell receptor beta chains were all read from a single sample in a study of cytomegalovirus exposure and HLA in healthy donors. Primers: 60 Vbeta forward and 13 Jbeta reverse. The repertoire was sequenced with immunoSEQ multiplex PCR; TCRdb's copy has only in-frame clones and lacks some. Altogether 160,000 or so clones are present, 78% being singletons, with the ten largest covering 1.4% to 1.5%. Sample: PBMCs. These TCRs come from a male donor in good health and CMV-seronegative.

The rearrangement links TRBV6-5 to TRBJ2-2; 10 bases are shared with TRBD1. CDR1 MNHEY and CDR2 SVGAGI come from the germline V gene. The CDR3 runs 15 residues. V dropped 2 bases and J dropped 5; count of bases not matched to a gene: 2. DNA of the CDR3: TGTGCCAGCAGTTACAGGGGACAGGGGACCGGGGAGCTGTTTTTT. This gives the protein CASSYRGQGTGELFF.

A single count supports this clone. The chain has TRBV25-1 and TRBJ1-2; D may be TRBD1 (5 bases). CDR3 size: 13 residues. Germline assignment: CDR1 MGHDK and CDR2 SYGVNS. The V gene lost 3 bases and the J gene lost 5 bases, with 10 bases spanning the gap. CDR3 amino acids: CASSDTQVYGYTF. The CDR3 nucleotides are TGTGCCAGCAGTGATACACAGGTTTATGGCTACACCTTC.

This chain links TRBV6-6 with TRBJ1-4; 8 bases map to TRBD1. Trimming took 4 bases from V and 7 from J; bases not matched to a gene: 2. The germline V gene has CDR1 MNHNY and CDR2 SVGAGI (reference sequence). CDR3 length: 13 amino acids. The chain's CDR3 is CASSSQGGEKLFF. Written as DNA, the CDR3 is TGTGCCAGCAGTTCACAGGGGGGTGAAAAACTGTTTTTT.

CDR3 sequence (DNA): TGTGCCAGCAGTGGAGGGGGACAAGAGACCCAGTACTTC. This codes for CASSGGGQETQYF. The chain has TRBV2 and TRBJ2-5, with a possible D match to TRBD1 (6 bases). The CDR3 has 13 amino acids. Germline V CDR1 and CDR2: SNHLY, FYNNEI. V lost 4 bases, J lost 2 bases, and 8 bases lay in between.

This chain connects TRBV6-4 to TRBJ2-2, with 7 bases matching TRBD1. The germline V gene encodes CDR1 MRHNA and CDR2 SNTAGT. V shed 6 bases, J shed 1 base, and the junction held 2 bases outside the gene matches. The CDR3 length is 14 residues. The CDR3 spells CASRRDRNTGELFF. The CDR3, as DNA: TGTGCCAGCAGAAGGGACAGGAACACCGGGGAGCTGTTTTTT.

CDR3: CASSVSGEGREQYF. DNA of the CDR3: TGTGCCAGCAGCGTAAGCGGTGAGGGGAGGGAGCAGTACTTC. The chain carries TRBV9 and TRBJ2-7, with D tentatively TRBD2 (6 bases). Trimming removed 1 base from V and 7 bases from J, with 15 bases in between. Per germline, CDR1 SGDLS and CDR2 YYNGEE. The CDR3 sequence is 14 residues long.

J is TRBJ1-2 and V is TRBV28; D ambiguous. V shed 3 bases and J shed 2 bases, with 7 bases lying between them. CDR3 length: 13 amino acids. Germline-derived CDR1 and CDR2 are MDHEN and SYDVKM. The CDR3 protein is CASSLGRNYGYTF. CDR3 in DNA: TGTGCCAGCAGTTTGGGCAGAAACTATGGCTACACCTTC.

This clone was recorded a few times. V usage is TRBV2 and J usage is TRBJ2-7; the match to TRBD1 covers 8 bases. The V and J ends lost 8 bases and 6 bases, in that order; junction bases with no gene match: 12. Per the germline V gene, CDR1 is SNHLY and CDR2 is FYNNEI. This CDR3 comprises 14 residues. The CDR3 loop reads CASCSTGALSEQYF. The CDR3 nucleotides are TGTGCCAGCTGCTCGACAGGGGCGCTTAGCGAGCAGTACTTC.

This clone was recorded only once. This chain joins TRBV19 and TRBJ2-3; weak D call: TRBD1 (5 bases). Germline V gene sequence: CDR1 LNHDA, CDR2 SQIVND (reference sequence). V was cut by 3 bases and J by 0 bases, with 10 bases left in between. CDR3 length equals 15 residues. This chain's CDR3 is CASSIGPGSTDTQYF. The CDR3 DNA reads as TGTGCCAGTAGTATCGGGCCAGGGAGCACAGATACGCAGTATTTT.

V is TRBV28 and J is TRBJ2-5; D might be TRBD1 (5 bases). The germline CDR1 and CDR2 sequences are MDHEN and SYDVKM. CDR3 length: 14 residues. Trimming shortened V by 6 bases and J by 1 base, and 12 bases separated the two germline ends. The CDR3 DNA reads as TGTGCCAGCAGATACCGACAGACCCAAGAGACCCAGTACTTC. It translates to CASRYRQTQETQYF.

DNA of the CDR3: TGTGCCAGCAGCCTCCTAGCGGGAGGGTATGCGCAGTATTTT. Its translation: CASSLLAGGYAQYF. This rearrangement joins TRBV5-6 to TRBJ2-3; 12 bases agree with TRBD2. The CDR3 has 14 amino acids. Germline CDR1 reads SGHDT; CDR2 reads YYEEEE. With 4 bases clipped from V and 10 bases from J, the junction kept 7 bases outside the gene matches.

The chain couples TRBV6-4 to TRBJ1-3, with TRBD1 matching 7 bases. Germline assignment: CDR1 MRHNA and CDR2 SNTAGT. The CDR3 consists of 19 residues. The trim removed 10 bases at V and 2 bases at J, leaving 23 bases unmatched. The CDR3 bases are TGTGCCACCGTGACGGCAGGACAGGCATCGGACTTCCCTGGAAACACCATATATTTT. Protein product: CATVTAGQASDFPGNTIYF.

The rearrangement links TRBV4-3 to TRBJ2-2; 8 bases are shared with TRBD2. This CDR3 has 19 residues. CDR1 LGHNA and CDR2 YSLEER come from the germline V gene. V lost 0 bases, J lost 0 bases, and 9 bases stayed unmatched. CDR3: CASSQDLRSGSANTGELFF. The CDR3 DNA reads as TGCGCCAGCAGCCAAGATCTACGGAGCGGGAGCGCGAACACCGGGGAGCTGTTTTTT.

This sequence joins TRBV7-8 and TRBJ1-1; no clear D gene. V was pared by 5 bases and J by 7 bases, with 14 bases between. The CDR3 totals 13 residues. CDR1 is SGHVS, CDR2 FQNEAQ, per germline. CDR3: CASSREPILEAFF. The CDR3 nucleotides are TGTGCCAGCAGCCGGGAGCCCATTCTTGAAGCTTTCTTT.

Concerning this clone: The sample holds other DNA sequences that translate to the same CDR3. V gene TRBV18 combines with J gene TRBJ1-1; D may be TRBD1 (6 bases). The CDR3 is 14 amino acids. CDR1 is KGHSH, CDR2 LQKENI, per germline. Trimming pared 4 bases from V and 6 bases from J, leaving 15 bases between. The CDR3 loop reads CASSRTVLDAEAFF. In DNA form, the CDR3 reads TGTGCCAGCTCACGGACAGTGTTGGATGCTGAAGCTTTCTTT.

The rearrangement joins TRBV29-1 to TRBJ2-1; weak D call: TRBD2 (5 bases). Trimming pared 3 bases from V and 7 bases from J, leaving 10 bases between. The CDR3 has 12 amino acids. Germline V CDR1 and CDR2: SQVTM, ANQGSEA. The CDR3 here is CSVDGSLNEQFF. Written as DNA, the CDR3 is TGCAGCGTTGATGGGAGTCTGAATGAGCAGTTCTTC.

V gene TRBV6-5 combines with J gene TRBJ2-7; 10 nucleotides match TRBD1. CDR3 size: 15 residues. V was pared by 2 bases and J by 2 bases, with 3 bases of the junction left unmatched. CDR1 and CDR2 (germline): MNHEY, SVGAGI. The CDR3 reads CASSYGQGVPYEQYF. In DNA form, the CDR3 reads TGTGCCAGCAGTTACGGACAGGGGGTACCCTACGAGCAGTACTTC.

This rearrangement joins TRBV4-1 to TRBJ2-5, with 7 bases fitting TRBD1. This CDR3 has 14 residues. Losses at the gene ends were 4 bases for V and 1 base for J; bases not matched to a gene: 3. Germline assignment: CDR1 MGHRA and CDR2 YSYEKL. The CDR3 reads CASSLGTAQETQYF. CDR3 DNA sequence: TGCGCCAGCAGCCTTGGGACAGCCCAAGAGACCCAGTACTTC.

This clone was observed a single time. The chain recombines TRBV23-1 with TRBJ2-5, with a weak D call TRBD2 (6 bases). TRBV23-1 is an ORF; its function is uncertain. The CDR3 has 14 residues. V lost 6 bases to trimming and J lost 7 bases, with 18 bases between them. CDR3 region: CASRFSGWRGTQYF. CDR3 sequence (DNA): TGCGCCAGCAGATTCAGTGGTTGGAGGGGGACCCAGTACTTC.

This clone was picked up a small number of times. The chain has TRBV5-4 and TRBJ1-2, with D possibly being TRBD1 (5 bases). This CDR3 is built from 13 residues. Looked up from germline, CDR1 is SGHNT and CDR2 is YYREEE (reference sequence). Deletions cut 0 bases from V and 6 bases from J, with 9 bases between. In DNA, the CDR3 is TGTGCCAGCAGCTTGGCAGGGAGGCATGGCTACACCTTC. It is translated as CASSLAGRHGYTF.